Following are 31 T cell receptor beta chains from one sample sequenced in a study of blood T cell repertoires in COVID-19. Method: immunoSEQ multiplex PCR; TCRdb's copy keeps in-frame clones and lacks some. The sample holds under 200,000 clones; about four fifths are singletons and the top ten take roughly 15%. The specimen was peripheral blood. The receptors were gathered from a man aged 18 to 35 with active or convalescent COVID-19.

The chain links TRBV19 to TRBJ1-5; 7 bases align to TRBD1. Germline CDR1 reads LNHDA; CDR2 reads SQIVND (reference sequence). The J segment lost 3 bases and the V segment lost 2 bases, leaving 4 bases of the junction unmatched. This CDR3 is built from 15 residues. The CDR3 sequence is CASSIMGQFNQPQHF. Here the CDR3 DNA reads TGTGCCAGTAGTATAATGGGACAGTTCAATCAGCCCCAGCATTTT.

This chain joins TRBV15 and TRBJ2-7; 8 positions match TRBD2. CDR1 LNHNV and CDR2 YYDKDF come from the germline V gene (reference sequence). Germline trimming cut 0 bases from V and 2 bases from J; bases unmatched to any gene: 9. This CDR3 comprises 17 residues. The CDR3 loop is CATSRDPPGGPTYEQYF. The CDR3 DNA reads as TGTGCCACCAGCAGAGATCCCCCGGGAGGGCCGACCTACGAGCAGTACTTC.

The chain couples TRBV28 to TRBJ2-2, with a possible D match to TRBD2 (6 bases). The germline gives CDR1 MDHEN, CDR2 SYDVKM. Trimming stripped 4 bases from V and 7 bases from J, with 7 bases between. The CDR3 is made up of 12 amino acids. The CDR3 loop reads CASSSGGGELFF. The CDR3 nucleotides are TGTGCCAGCAGTTCCGGGGGCGGGGAGCTGTTTTTT.

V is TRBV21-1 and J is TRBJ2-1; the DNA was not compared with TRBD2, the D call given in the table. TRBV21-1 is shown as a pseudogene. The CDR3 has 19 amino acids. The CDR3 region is CASSKAGLAGSPSYNEQFF. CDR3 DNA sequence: TGTGCCAGCAGCAAAGCCGGACTAGCGGGATCCCCTTCCTACAATGAGCAGTTCTTC.

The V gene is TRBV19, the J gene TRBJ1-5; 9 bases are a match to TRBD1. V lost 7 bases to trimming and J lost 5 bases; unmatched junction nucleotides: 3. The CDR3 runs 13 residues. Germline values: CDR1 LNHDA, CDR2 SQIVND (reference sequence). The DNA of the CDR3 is TGTGCCAGTACGGACAGGGGCCATCAGCCCCAGCATTTT. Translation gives CASTDRGHQPQHF.

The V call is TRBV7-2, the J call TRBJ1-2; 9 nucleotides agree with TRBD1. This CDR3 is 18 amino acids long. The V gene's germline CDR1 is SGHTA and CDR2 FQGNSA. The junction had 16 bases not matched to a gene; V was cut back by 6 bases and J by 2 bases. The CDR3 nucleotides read TGTGCCAGCAGGGGGCCGGGACAGGGTCTCGGCGGGAACTATGGCTACACCTTC. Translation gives CASRGPGQGLGGNYGYTF.

The CDR3, as DNA: TGTGCCAGCAGCTTCAACAGGGGATCTATCTACGAGCAGTACTTC. Protein sequence: CASSFNRGSIYEQYF. V and J are TRBV7-2 and TRBJ2-7; 7 nucleotides align to TRBD1. Germline V gives CDR1 SGHTA, CDR2 FQGNSA. This CDR3 is built from 15 residues. With 3 bases clipped from V and 3 bases from J, the junction kept 8 bases outside the gene matches.

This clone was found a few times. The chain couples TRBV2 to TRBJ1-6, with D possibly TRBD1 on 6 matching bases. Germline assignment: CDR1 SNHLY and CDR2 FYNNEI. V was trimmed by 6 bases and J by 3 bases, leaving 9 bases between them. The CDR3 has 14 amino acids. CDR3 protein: CASSTGLYNSPLHF. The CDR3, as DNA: TGTGCCAGCAGCACAGGGCTCTATAATTCACCCCTCCACTTT.

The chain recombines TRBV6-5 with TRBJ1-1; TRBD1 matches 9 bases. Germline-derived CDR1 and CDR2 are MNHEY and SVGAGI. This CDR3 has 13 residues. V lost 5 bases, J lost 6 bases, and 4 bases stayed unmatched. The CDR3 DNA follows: TGTGCCAGCAGTCGGGACAGGGTCGCTGAAGCTTTCTTT. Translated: CASSRDRVAEAFF.

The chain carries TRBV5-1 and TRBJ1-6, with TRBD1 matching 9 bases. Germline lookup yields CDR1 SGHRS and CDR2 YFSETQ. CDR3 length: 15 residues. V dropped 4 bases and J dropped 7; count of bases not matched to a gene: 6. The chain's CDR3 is CASSGSGTGNSPLHF. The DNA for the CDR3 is TGCGCCAGCAGCGGCTCCGGGACAGGGAATTCACCCCTCCACTTT.

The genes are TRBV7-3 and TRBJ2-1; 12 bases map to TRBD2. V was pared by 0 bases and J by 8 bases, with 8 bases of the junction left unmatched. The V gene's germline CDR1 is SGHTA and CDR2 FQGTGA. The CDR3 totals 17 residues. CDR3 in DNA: TGTGCCAGCAGCTTAACGTCGTCTAGCGGGAGGGCCCATGAGCAGTTCTTC. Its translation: CASSLTSSSGRAHEQFF.

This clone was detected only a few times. The CDR3 loop reads CASSYREFTF. The CDR3 region has the DNA TGTGCCAGCAGCTACCGGGAATTCACCTTC. The rearrangement links TRBV7-3 to TRBJ1-2; D gene uncertain. With 4 bases removed from V and 13 bases from J, the gap between germline ends came to 10 bases. Germline V lookup: CDR1 SGHTA, CDR2 FQGTGA. The CDR3 is 10 amino acids.

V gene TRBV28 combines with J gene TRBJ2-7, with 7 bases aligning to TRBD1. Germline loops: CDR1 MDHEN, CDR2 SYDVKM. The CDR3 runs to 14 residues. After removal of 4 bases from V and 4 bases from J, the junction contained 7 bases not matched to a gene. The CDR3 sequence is CASSSGTARYEQYF. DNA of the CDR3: TGTGCCAGCAGTTCCGGGACAGCCCGATACGAGCAGTACTTC.

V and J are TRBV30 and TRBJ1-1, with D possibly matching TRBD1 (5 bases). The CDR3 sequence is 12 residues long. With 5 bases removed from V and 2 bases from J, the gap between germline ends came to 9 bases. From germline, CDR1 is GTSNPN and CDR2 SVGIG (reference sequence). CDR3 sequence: CAWQGLNTEAFF. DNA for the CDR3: TGTGCCTGGCAGGGATTAAACACTGAAGCTTTCTTT.

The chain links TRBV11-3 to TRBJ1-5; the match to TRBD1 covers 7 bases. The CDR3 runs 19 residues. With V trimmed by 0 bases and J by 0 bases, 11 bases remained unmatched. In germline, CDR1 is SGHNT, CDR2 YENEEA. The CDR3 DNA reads TGTGCCAGCAGCTTAGAGCCCGGGACAGTCTACTATAGCAATCAGCCCCAGCATTTT. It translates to CASSLEPGTVYYSNQPQHF. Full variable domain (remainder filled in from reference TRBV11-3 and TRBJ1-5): EAGVVQSPRYKIIEKKQPVAFWCNPISGHNTLYWYLQNLGQGPELLIRYENEEAVDDSQLPKDRFSAERLKGVDSTLKIQPAELGDSAVYLCASSLEPGTVYYSNQPQHFGDGTRLSIL.

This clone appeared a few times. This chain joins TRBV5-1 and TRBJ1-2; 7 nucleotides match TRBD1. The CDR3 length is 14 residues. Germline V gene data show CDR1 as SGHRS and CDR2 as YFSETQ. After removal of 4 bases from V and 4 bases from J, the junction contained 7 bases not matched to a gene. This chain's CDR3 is CASSTGQFGYGYTF. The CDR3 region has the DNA TGCGCCAGCAGCACGGGACAGTTCGGCTATGGCTACACCTTC. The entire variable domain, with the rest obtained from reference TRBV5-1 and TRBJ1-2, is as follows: KAGVTQTPRYLIKTRGQQVTLSCSPISGHRSVSWYQQTPGQGLQFLFEYFSETQRNKGNFPGRFSGRQFSNSRSEMNVSTLELGDSALYLCASSTGQFGYGYTFGSGTRLTVV.

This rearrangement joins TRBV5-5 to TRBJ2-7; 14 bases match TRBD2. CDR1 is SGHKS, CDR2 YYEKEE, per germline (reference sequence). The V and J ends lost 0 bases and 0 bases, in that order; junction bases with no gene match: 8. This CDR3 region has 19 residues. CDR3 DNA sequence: TGTGCCAGCAGCTTGGTTGGTGGGACTAGCGGGAGCGGCTCCTACGAGCAGTACTTC. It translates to CASSLVGGTSGSGSYEQYF.

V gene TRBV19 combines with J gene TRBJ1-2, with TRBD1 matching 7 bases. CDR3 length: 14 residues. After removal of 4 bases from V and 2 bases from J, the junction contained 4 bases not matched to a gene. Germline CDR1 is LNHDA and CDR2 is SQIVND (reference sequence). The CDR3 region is CASSKGQENYGYTF. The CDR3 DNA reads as TGTGCCAGTAGTAAAGGACAGGAGAACTATGGCTACACCTTC.

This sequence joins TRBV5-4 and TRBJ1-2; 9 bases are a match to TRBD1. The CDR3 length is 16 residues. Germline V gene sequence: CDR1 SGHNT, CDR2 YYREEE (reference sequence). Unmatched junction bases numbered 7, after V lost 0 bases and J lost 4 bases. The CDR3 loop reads CASSLEGQGRTYGYTF. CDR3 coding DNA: TGTGCCAGCAGCTTGGAGGGACAGGGTAGGACCTATGGCTACACCTTC.

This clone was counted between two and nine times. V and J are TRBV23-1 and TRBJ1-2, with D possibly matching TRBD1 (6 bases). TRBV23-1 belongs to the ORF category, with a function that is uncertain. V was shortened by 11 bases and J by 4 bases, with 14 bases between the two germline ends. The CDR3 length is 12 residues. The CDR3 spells CAGGGKGYGYTF. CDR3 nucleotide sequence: TGCGCCGGCGGGGGCAAGGGCTATGGCTACACCTTC.

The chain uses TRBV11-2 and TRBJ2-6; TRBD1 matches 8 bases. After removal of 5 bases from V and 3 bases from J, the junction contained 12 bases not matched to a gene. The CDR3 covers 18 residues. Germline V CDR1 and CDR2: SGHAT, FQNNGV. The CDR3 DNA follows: TGTGCCAGCAGCCGGGACAGGTCTCCTTCAAATGGGGCCAACGTCCTGACTTTC. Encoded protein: CASSRDRSPSNGANVLTF.

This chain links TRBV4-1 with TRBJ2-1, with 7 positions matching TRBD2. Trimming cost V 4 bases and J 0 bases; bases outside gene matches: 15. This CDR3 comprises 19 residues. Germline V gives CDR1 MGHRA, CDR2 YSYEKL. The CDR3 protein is CASSRPAGLTTSSYNEQFF. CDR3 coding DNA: TGCGCCAGCAGCCGCCCTGCGGGACTAACTACGAGCTCCTACAATGAGCAGTTCTTC.

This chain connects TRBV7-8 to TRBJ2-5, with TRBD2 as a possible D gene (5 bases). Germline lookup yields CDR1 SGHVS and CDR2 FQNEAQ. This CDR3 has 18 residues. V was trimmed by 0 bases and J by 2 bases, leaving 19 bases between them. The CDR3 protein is CASSLALGRVGRQETQYF. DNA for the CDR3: TGTGCCAGCAGCTTAGCCCTAGGGAGAGTAGGTCGGCAAGAGACCCAGTACTTC.

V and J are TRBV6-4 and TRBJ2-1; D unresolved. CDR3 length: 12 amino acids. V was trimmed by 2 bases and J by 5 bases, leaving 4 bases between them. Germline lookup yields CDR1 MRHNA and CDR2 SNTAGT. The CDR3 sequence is CASSDENNEQFF. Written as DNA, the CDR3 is TGTGCCAGCAGTGACGAGAACAATGAGCAGTTCTTC.

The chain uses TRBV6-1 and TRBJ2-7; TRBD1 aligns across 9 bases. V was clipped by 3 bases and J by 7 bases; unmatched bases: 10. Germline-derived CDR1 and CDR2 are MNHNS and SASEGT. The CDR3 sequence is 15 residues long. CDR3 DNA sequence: TGTGCCAGCAGTGACACGGGACAGGGTTTTGGTGAGCAGTACTTC. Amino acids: CASSDTGQGFGEQYF.

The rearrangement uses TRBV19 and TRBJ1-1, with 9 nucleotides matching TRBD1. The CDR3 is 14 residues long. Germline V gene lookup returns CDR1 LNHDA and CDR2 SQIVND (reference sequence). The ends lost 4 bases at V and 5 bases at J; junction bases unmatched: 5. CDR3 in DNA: TGTGCCAGTAGTACCGGGACAGGGTTGACTGAAGCTTTCTTT. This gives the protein CASSTGTGLTEAFF.

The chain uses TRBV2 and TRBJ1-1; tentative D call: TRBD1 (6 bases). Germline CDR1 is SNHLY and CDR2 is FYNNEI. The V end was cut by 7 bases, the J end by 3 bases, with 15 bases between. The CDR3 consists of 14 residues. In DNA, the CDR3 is TGTGCCAGCATGGTTGGGGGCTGGGACACTGAAGCTTTCTTT. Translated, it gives CASMVGGWDTEAFF. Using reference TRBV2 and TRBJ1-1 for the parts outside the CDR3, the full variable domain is EPEVTQTPSHQVTQMGQEVILRCVPISNHLYFYWYRQILGQKVEFLVSFYNNEISEKSEIFDDQFSVERPDGSNFTLKIRSTKLEDSAMYFCASMVGGWDTEAFFGQGTRLTVV.

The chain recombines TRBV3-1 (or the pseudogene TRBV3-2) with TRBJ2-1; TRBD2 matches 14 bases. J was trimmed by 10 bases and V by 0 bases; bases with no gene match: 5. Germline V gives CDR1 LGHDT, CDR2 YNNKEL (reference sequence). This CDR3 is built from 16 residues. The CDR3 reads CASSQEWRLAGGEQFF. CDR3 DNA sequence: TGTGCCAGCAGCCAAGAGTGGAGACTAGCGGGAGGGGAGCAGTTCTTC.

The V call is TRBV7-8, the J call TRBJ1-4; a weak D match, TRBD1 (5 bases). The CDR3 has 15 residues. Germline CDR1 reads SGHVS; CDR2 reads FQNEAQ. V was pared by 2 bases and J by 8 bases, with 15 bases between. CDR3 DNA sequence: TGTGCCAGCAGCTTATATAAGGGGATCGGGGAAAAACTGTTTTTT. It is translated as CASSLYKGIGEKLFF.

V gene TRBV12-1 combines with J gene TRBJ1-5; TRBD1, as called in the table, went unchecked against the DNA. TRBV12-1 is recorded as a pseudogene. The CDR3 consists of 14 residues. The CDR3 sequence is CASSADNGDQPQHF. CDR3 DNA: TGTGCCAGCAGCGCGGACAACGGAGATCAGCCCCAGCATTTT.

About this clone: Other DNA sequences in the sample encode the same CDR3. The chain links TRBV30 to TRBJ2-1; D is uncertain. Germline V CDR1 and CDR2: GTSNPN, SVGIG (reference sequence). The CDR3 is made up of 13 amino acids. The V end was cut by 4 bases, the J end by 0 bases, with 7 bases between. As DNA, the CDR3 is TGTGCCTGGACGAGGAGCTCCTACAATGAGCAGTTCTTC. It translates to CAWTRSSYNEQFF.